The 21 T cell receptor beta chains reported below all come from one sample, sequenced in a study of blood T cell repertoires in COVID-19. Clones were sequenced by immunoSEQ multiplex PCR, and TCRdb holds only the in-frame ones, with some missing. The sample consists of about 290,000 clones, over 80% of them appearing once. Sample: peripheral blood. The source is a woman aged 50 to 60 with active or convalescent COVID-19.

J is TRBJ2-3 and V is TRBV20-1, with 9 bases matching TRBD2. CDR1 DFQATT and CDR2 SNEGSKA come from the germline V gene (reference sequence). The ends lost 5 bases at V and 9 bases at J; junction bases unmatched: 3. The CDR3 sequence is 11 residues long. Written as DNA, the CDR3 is TGCAGTGCTTGGCTAGCGGGAACGCAGTATTTT. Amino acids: CSAWLAGTQYF.

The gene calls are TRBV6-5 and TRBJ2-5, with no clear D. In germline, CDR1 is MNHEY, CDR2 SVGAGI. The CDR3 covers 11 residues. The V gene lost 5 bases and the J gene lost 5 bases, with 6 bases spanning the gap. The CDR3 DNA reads TGTGCCAGCAGTCCCAGGGAGACCCAGTACTTC. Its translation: CASSPRETQYF.

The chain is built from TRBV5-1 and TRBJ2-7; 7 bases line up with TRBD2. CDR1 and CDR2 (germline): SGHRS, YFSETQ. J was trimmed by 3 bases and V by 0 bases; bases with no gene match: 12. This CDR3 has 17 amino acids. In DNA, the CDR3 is TGCGCCAGCAGCTTGGACCCACTGGGACTACGTAGCTACGAGCAGTACTTC. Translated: CASSLDPLGLRSYEQYF.

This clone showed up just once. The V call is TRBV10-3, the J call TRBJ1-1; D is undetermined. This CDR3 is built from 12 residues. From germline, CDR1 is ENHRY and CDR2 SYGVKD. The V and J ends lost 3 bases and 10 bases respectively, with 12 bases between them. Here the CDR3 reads CAISEIYSGAFF. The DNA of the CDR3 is TGTGCCATCAGTGAAATCTACTCTGGAGCTTTCTTT.

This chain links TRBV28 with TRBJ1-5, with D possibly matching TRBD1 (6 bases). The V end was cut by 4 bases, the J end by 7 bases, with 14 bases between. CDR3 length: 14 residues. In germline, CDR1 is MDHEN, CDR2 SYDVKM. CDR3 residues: CASSSGHFGQPQHF. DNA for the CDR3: TGTGCCAGCAGTTCGGGACACTTCGGACAGCCCCAGCATTTT. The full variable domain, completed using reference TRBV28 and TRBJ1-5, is DVKVTQSSRYLVKRTGEKVFLECVQDMDHENMFWYRQDPGLGLRLIYFSYDVKMKEKGDIPEGYSVSREKKERFSLILESASTNQTSMYLCASSSGHFGQPQHFGDGTRLSIL.

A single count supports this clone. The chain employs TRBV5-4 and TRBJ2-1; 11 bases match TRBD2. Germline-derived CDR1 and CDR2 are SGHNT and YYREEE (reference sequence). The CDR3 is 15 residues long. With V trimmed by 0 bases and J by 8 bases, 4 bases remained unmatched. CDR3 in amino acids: CASSLGSGRADEQFF. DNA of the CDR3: TGTGCCAGCAGCTTGGGTAGCGGGAGGGCCGATGAGCAGTTCTTC.

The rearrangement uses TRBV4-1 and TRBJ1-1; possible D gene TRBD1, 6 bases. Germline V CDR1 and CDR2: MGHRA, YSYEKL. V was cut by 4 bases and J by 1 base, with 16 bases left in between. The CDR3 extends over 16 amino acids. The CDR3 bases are TGCGCCAGCAGCCTTTCCCAGGGACAATCGAACACTGAAGCTTTCTTT. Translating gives CASSLSQGQSNTEAFF.

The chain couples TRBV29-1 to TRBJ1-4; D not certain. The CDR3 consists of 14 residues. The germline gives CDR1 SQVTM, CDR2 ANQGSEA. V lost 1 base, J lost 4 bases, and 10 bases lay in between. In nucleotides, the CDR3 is TGCAGCGTTGAAGTAACCGGGAATAATGAAAAACTGTTTTTT. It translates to CSVEVTGNNEKLFF.

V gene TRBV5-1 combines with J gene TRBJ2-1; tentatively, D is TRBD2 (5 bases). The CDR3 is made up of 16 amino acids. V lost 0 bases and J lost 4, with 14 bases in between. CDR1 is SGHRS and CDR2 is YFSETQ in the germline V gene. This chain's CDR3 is CASSLAASSRYNEQFF. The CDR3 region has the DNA TGCGCCAGCAGCTTGGCGGCGTCTAGCAGATACAATGAGCAGTTCTTC. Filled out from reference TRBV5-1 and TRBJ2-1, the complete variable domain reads KAGVTQTPRYLIKTRGQQVTLSCSPISGHRSVSWYQQTPGQGLQFLFEYFSETQRNKGNFPGRFSGRQFSNSRSEMNVSTLELGDSALYLCASSLAASSRYNEQFFGPGTRLTVL.

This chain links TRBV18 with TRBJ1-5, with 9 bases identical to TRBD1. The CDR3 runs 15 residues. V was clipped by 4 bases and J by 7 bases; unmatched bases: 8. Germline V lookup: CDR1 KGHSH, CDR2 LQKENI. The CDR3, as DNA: TGTGCCAGCTCACAAAAACAGGGGGCTGCCCAGCCCCAGCATTTT. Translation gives CASSQKQGAAQPQHF. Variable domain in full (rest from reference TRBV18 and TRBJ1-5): NAGVMQNPRHLVRRRGQEARLRCSPMKGHSHVYWYRQLPEEGLKFMVYLQKENIIDESGMPKERFSAEFPKEGPSILRIQQVVRGDSAAYFCASSQKQGAAQPQHFGDGTRLSIL.

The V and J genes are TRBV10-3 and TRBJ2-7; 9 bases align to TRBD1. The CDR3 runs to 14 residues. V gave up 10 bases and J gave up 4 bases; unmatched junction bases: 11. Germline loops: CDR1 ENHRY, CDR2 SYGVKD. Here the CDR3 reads CATQGSTGGYEQYF. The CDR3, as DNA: TGTGCCACCCAGGGATCGACAGGGGGTTACGAGCAGTACTTC.

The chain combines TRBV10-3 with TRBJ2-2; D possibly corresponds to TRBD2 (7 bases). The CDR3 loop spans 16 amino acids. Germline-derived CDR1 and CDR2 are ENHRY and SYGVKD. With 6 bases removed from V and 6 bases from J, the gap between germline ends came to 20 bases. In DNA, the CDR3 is TGTGCCATCAGGAAGGGGGGGCGCATTTCTCCCGGGGAGCTGTTTTTT. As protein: CAIRKGGRISPGELFF.

In DNA, the CDR3 is TGTGCCAGCAGTTTTATGAGCACTGAAGCTTTCTTT. Amino acids: CASSFMSTEAFF. This chain uses TRBV12-3 or TRBV12-4 with TRBJ1-1; D is unclear. The CDR3 loop spans 12 amino acids. The ends were cut back, 3 bases at V and 4 bases at J, with 6 bases in the middle.

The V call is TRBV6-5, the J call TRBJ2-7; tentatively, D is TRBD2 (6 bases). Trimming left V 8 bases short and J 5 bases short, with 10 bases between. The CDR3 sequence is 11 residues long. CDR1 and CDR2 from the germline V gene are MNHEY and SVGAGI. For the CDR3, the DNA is TGTGCCAGCGGGCGGGACCACGAGCAGTACTTC. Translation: CASGRDHEQYF.

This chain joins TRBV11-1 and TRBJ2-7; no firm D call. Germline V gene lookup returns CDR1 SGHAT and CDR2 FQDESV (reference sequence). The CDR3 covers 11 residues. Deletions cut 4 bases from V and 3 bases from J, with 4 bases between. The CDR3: CASSSYYEQYF. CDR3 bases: TGTGCCAGCAGCTCCTACTACGAGCAGTACTTC.

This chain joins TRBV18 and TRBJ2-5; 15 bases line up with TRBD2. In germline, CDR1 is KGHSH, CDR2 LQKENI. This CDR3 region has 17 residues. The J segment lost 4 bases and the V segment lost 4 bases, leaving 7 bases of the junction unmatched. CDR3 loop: CASSRGLAGGSAETQYF. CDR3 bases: TGTGCCAGCTCACGTGGACTAGCGGGAGGGTCGGCAGAGACCCAGTACTTC.

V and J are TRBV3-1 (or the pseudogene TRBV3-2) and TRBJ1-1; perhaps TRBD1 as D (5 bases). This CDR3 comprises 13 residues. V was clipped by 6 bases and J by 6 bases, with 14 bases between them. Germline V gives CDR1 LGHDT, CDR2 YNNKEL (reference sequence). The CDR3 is CASSKRGLPEAFF. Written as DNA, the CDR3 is TGTGCCAGCAGTAAAAGGGGCTTACCTGAAGCTTTCTTT.

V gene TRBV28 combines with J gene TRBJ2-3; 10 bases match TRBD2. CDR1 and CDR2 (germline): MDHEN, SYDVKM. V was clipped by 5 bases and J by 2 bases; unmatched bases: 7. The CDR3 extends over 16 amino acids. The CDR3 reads CASSAPLAGVTDTQYF. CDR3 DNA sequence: TGTGCCAGCAGTGCCCCGCTAGCGGGGGTCACAGATACGCAGTATTTT.

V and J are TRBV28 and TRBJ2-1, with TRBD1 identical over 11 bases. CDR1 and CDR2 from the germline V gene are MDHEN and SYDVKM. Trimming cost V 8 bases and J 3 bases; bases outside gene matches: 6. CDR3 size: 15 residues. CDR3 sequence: CASFPGTGGYNEQFF. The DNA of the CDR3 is TGTGCCAGCTTCCCCGGGACAGGGGGCTACAATGAGCAGTTCTTC.

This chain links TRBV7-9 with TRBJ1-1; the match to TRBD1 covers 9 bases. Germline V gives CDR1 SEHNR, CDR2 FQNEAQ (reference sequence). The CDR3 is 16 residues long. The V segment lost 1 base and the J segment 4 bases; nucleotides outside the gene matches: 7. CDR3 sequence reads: CASSLDRQGVSTEAFF. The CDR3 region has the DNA TGTGCCAGCAGCTTAGACCGACAGGGGGTAAGCACTGAAGCTTTCTTT.

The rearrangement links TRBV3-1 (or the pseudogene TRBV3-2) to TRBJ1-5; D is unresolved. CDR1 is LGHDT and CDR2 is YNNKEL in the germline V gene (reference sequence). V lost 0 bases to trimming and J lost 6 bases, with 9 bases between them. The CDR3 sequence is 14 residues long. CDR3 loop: CASSQDAGSQPQHF. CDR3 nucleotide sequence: TGTGCCAGCAGCCAAGACGCCGGGAGTCAGCCCCAGCATTTT.